This T cell receptor beta chain was recovered during a study of T cells after yellow fever vaccination. Study in general: Low-cell-number fractions underwent preparation using SMART-Seq v4 Ultra Low Input.

The CDR3 runs to 19 residues. Trimming at V came to 7 bases and at J to 0 bases, leaving 18 bases not matched to a gene. The authors made TCR cDNA by 5'RACE template switching, adding a universal primer site and UMIs. TCRdb re-called the 5' RACE reads with MiXCR, one entry per CDR3 protein. There are 450,000 to 650,000 distinct CDR3 sequences in the sample; 20% to 25% occur only once, and about a sixth lies in the top ten. Study-level results: Some clonotypes, a small share, were shared between CD4 and CD8 compartments. Most clones from primary vaccination resurfaced after the booster (about 96% CD4, approximately 88% CD8).

In its sample, this clonotype was seen a few times. Its cognate antigen is unknown. This material consisted of PBMCs, taken roughly 20 days after the first yellow fever vaccination. The TCR sequence derives from a man aged 18-30 years who received the YFV17D yellow fever vaccine. The V call is TRBV12-3 or TRBV12-4, the J call TRBJ1-3, with 7 bases that match TRBD1. This CDR3 is CASISWAGRQGYSGNTIYF. The CDR3 DNA follows: TGTGCCAGCATTTCCTGGGCAGGTCGACAGGGCTACTCTGGAAACACCATATATTTT.